This T cell receptor (beta chain) emerged from a study of blood T cells in healthy people across ages. Together with a sample-barcoded 5' primer, a J-beta primer mix was included in a second PCR lasting roughly 6 to 12 cycles. MiXCR, run by TCRdb on the 5' RACE reads, gives a single entry per CDR3 protein. There are 580,000 or so distinct CDR3 sequences in the sample; around 48% occur only once, and around 24% lies in the top ten. This CDR3 comprises 16 residues. The germline CDR1 and CDR2 sequences are SNHLY and FYNNEI. With 4 bases clipped from V and 4 bases from J, the junction kept 8 bases outside the gene matches.

This receptor was obtained from an elderly man in good health. Material: blood. The gene calls are TRBV2 and TRBJ2-2, with 8 bases lining up with TRBD2. Here the CDR3 reads CASSVLGLAGTGELFF. CDR3 sequence (DNA): TGTGCCAGCAGTGTATTAGGGCTAGCGGGCACCGGGGAGCTGTTTTTT. Full variable domain (outside the CDR3, taken from reference TRBV2 and TRBJ2-2): EPEVTQTPSHQVTQMGQEVILRCVPISNHLYFYWYRQILGQKVEFLVSFYNNEISEKSEIFDDQFSVERPDGSNFTLKIRSTKLEDSAMYFCASSVLGLAGTGELFFGEGSRLTVL.